What follows is one T cell receptor (beta chain) and its context. The sample originates from a study of blood T cell repertoires in COVID-19. Study-level information: Sites in the United States, Italy and Spain provided acute and convalescent COVID-19 samples.

CDR3 size: 13 residues. Germline CDR1 MRHNA, CDR2 SNTAGT. The J segment lost 7 bases and the V segment lost 3 bases, leaving 3 bases of the junction unmatched. Some clones are missing from TCRdb's copy, which holds only in-frame ones; the method was immunoSEQ multiplex PCR. The table shows 370,000 or so clones, with approximately 80% occurring only once. This receptor was obtained from a human donor with acute or convalescent COVID-19. The donor label of this sample is uncertain. Sequencing was done on a sample of peripheral blood. The chain is built from TRBV6-4 and TRBJ1-2; 9 bases fit TRBD1. DNA of the CDR3: TGTGCCAGCAGTGAACAGGGGGCGGCTGGCTACACCTTC. This sequence encodes CASSEQGAAGYTF.